A selection of T cell receptor beta chains follows, all from one sample in a study of blood T cell repertoires in COVID-19. Clones were read by immunoSEQ multiplex PCR, and TCRdb kept only the in-frame ones, dropping some. The sample shows 50,000 or so clones, 91% of them seen only once. The sample consisted of peripheral blood. The receptors come from a man aged 65 to 85 with active COVID-19. The CDR3 runs from the conserved cysteine through the conserved F or W. A D gene is named only where the DNA matches it firmly. The size field is filled for only some rows; it gives once, few, many or a size class.

size	V	D	J	CDR3	DNA
-	TRBV5-6	-	TRBJ2-2	CASSLVVTGLNTGELFF	TGTGCCAGCAGCTTGGTGGTAACAGGGTTAAACACCGGGGAGCTGTTTTTT
-	TRBV19	TRBD1	TRBJ1-4	CASSSRGQGNEKLFF	TGTGCCAGTAGCTCTCGAGGACAGGGGAATGAAAAACTGTTTTTT
-	TRBV28	TRBD1	TRBJ1-2	CASSSPTGAVYGYTF	TGTGCCAGCAGTTCCCCGACAGGGGCGGTCTATGGCTACACCTTC
-	TRBV7-3	-	TRBJ1-1	CASSQTGSNTEAFF	TGTGCCAGCAGCCAAACCGGGTCGAACACTGAAGCTTTCTTT
few	TRBV23-1	-	TRBJ1-5	CASSQNPQISNQPQHF	TGCGCCAGCAGTCAAAACCCGCAGATTAGCAATCAGCCCCAGCATTTT
-	TRBV28	-	TRBJ2-7	CASSLETYEQYF	TGTGCCAGCAGTTTGGAGACCTACGAGCAGTACTTC
-	TRBV6-2/TRBV6-3	-	TRBJ2-5	CASSYGPTEQETQYF	TGTGCCAGCAGTTACGGGCCCACAGAACAAGAGACCCAGTACTTC
once	TRBV5-5	-	TRBJ2-7	CASSLVGQSYEQYF	TGTGCCAGCAGCTTGGTCGGACAATCCTACGAGCAGTACTTC
-	TRBV28	-	TRBJ2-1	CASSLARVNEQFF	TGTGCCAGCAGTTTAGCCAGGGTGAATGAGCAGTTCTTC
-	TRBV6-8	-	TRBJ1-2	CASSYGTYLGYGYTF	TGTGCCAGCAGTTATGGGACTTACCTAGGGTATGGCTACACCTTC
-	TRBV6-1	TRBD1	TRBJ1-1	CASSVVMNRGDTEAFF	TGTGCCAGCAGTGTCGTAATGAACAGGGGAGACACTGAAGCTTTCTTT
once	TRBV2	TRBD2	TRBJ2-1	CASSDTSVYNEQFF	TGTGCCAGCAGTGATACTAGCGTCTACAATGAGCAGTTCTTC
-	TRBV10-2	TRBD2	TRBJ2-5	CASSLAGGQETQYF	TGCGCCAGCAGTCTAGCGGGGGGCCAAGAGACCCAGTACTTC